A single sample is the source of the 30 T cell receptor beta chains below, sequenced in a study of blood T cell repertoires in COVID-19. Produced via immunoSEQ multiplex PCR; TCRdb's table is partial and in-frame only. The sample lists fewer than 30,000 clones, 90% to 95% occurring once. The source material was peripheral blood. Source of these receptors: a human donor with active COVID-19. The donor label of this sample is uncertain.

The chain joins TRBV5-4 to TRBJ2-1; 10 bases align to TRBD1. From germline, CDR1 is SGHNT and CDR2 YYREEE (reference sequence). This CDR3 contains 14 residues. J was trimmed by 4 bases and V by 3 bases; bases with no gene match: 1. For the CDR3, the DNA is TGTGCCAGCAGCTCGGACAGGGGGTACAATGAGCAGTTCTTC. Amino acid sequence: CASSSDRGYNEQFF.

The chain couples TRBV14 to TRBJ1-1, with D hard to call. V was clipped by 6 bases and J by 5 bases, with 19 bases between them. Germline values: CDR1 SGHDN, CDR2 FVKESK. The CDR3 has 15 residues. In DNA, the CDR3 is TGTGCCAGCAGTTCCGGGCCTAGATCGGGAACTGAAGCTTTCTTT. Translated, it gives CASSSGPRSGTEAFF.

This clone was detected once. The gene calls are TRBV30 and TRBJ2-3; 14 bases fit TRBD2. This CDR3 is built from 18 residues. Germline CDR1 reads GTSNPN; CDR2 reads SVGIG (reference sequence). The trim removed 1 base at V and 2 bases at J, leaving 8 bases unmatched. This CDR3 is CAWSGTSGRPRITDTQYF. CDR3 nucleotide sequence: TGTGCCTGGAGTGGGACTAGCGGGAGGCCCCGAATCACAGATACGCAGTATTTT.

The V gene is TRBV11-2, the J gene TRBJ2-1; 8 nucleotides align to TRBD2. The CDR3 spans 14 residues. V shed 4 bases, J shed 13 bases, and the junction held 12 bases outside the gene matches. Germline V lookup: CDR1 SGHAT, CDR2 FQNNGV. CDR3 coding DNA: TGTGCCAGCAGCTCACCGGGGGGGCTGGGTCCCCAGTTCTTC. Protein product: CASSSPGGLGPQFF.

This clone has a single count. The gene calls are TRBV5-6 and TRBJ1-4, with 8 bases matching TRBD1. The germline gives CDR1 SGHDT, CDR2 YYEEEE. Losses at the gene ends were 4 bases for V and 12 bases for J; bases not matched to a gene: 8. CDR3 length equals 13 residues. CDR3: CASSRGQARQLFF. The CDR3 region has the DNA TGTGCCAGCAGCAGGGGACAGGCCAGACAACTGTTTTTT.

The CDR3 protein is CASSETTSWWETQYF. CDR3 DNA sequence: TGTGCCAGCAGTGAGACGACTAGCTGGTGGGAGACCCAGTACTTC. The chain carries TRBV2 and TRBJ2-5; TRBD2 agrees at 7 bases. This CDR3 is built from 15 residues. Losses at the gene ends were 3 bases for V and 5 bases for J; bases not matched to a gene: 9. The germline gives CDR1 SNHLY, CDR2 FYNNEI.

This clone was counted a single time. V gene TRBV12-3 or TRBV12-4 combines with J gene TRBJ1-1; D gene uncertain. Between the trimmed V and J ends, which lost 3 bases and 3 bases, there was a span of 8 bases. This CDR3 contains 13 residues. CDR3: CASSFEGYTEAFF. DNA of the CDR3: TGTGCCAGCAGTTTCGAGGGCTACACTGAAGCTTTCTTT.

The chain couples TRBV10-3 to TRBJ2-2, with D possibly matching TRBD1 (6 bases). This CDR3 has 13 amino acids. Germline V gene lookup returns CDR1 ENHRY and CDR2 SYGVKD. Trimming removed 8 bases from V and 5 bases from J, with 12 bases in between. The CDR3 nucleotides are TGTGCCATCCGGCAGGGGCTGACCGGGGAGCTGTTTTTT. Protein sequence: CAIRQGLTGELFF.

V is TRBV11-2 and J is TRBJ1-1, with 12 nucleotides matching TRBD1. The length of the CDR3 is 16 residues. The ends lost 4 bases at V and 0 bases at J; junction bases unmatched: 3. Germline V gives CDR1 SGHAT, CDR2 FQNNGV. CDR3 sequence: CASSSRDRGLNTEAFF. In nucleotides, the CDR3 is TGTGCCAGCAGCTCCAGGGACAGGGGGCTGAACACTGAAGCTTTCTTT.

V gene TRBV5-6 combines with J gene TRBJ1-2; 9 bases are shared with TRBD1. V lost 0 bases, J lost 6 bases, and 6 bases stayed unmatched. This CDR3 spans 15 amino acids. CDR1 SGHDT and CDR2 YYEEEE come from the germline V gene. CDR3 nucleotides: TGTGCCAGCAGCTTGGTTTCGGGACAGGGTCATGGCTACACCTTC. Protein: CASSLVSGQGHGYTF.

The V call is TRBV14, the J call TRBJ2-7; TRBD1 matches at 9 bases. The J segment lost 6 bases and the V segment lost 4 bases, leaving 10 bases of the junction unmatched. Germline V lookup: CDR1 SGHDN, CDR2 FVKESK. The length of the CDR3 is 15 residues. DNA of the CDR3: TGTGCCAGCAGCCGTCGGGGACAGGGAGTGTTCGAGCAGTACTTC. Its protein is CASSRRGQGVFEQYF.

The chain carries TRBV6-6 and TRBJ2-3; TRBD2 might be the D (6 bases). Germline V lookup: CDR1 MNHNY, CDR2 SVGAGI (reference sequence). The V gene lost 5 bases and the J gene lost 2 bases, with 20 bases spanning the gap. The CDR3 loop spans 17 amino acids. The CDR3 spells CASSRFFGGSDTDTQYF. CDR3 nucleotides: TGTGCCAGCAGTAGATTTTTTGGGGGGAGCGACACAGATACGCAGTATTTT.

V and J are TRBV7-9 and TRBJ1-3; a weak D match, TRBD1 (5 bases). The CDR3 is made up of 17 amino acids. Germline V gives CDR1 SEHNR, CDR2 FQNEAQ (reference sequence). V shed 8 bases and J shed 0 bases, with 20 bases lying between them. CDR3 in amino acids: CASLPGVRASSGNTIYF. The CDR3 coding sequence is TGTGCCAGCCTACCGGGGGTCAGGGCCAGCTCTGGAAACACCATATATTTT. The full variable domain, in which reference TRBV7-9 and TRBJ1-3 provide the parts outside the CDR3, is DTGVSQNPRHKITKRGQNVTFRCDPISEHNRLYWYRQTLGQGPEFLTYFQNEAQLEKSRLLSDRFSAERPKGSFSTLEIQRTEQGDSAMYLCASLPGVRASSGNTIYFGEGSWLTVV.

This clone came up a few times. The chain is built from TRBV4-1 and TRBJ1-3; D is ambiguous. Germline-derived CDR1 and CDR2 are MGHRA and YSYEKL. V shed 3 bases and J shed 0 bases, with 3 bases lying between them. The CDR3 length is 13 residues. CDR3 region: CASSHGSGNTIYF. The CDR3 coding sequence is TGCGCCAGCAGCCACGGCTCTGGAAACACCATATATTTT.

This chain uses TRBV7-8 with TRBJ1-1, with 8 bases fitting TRBD1. The CDR3 sequence is 16 residues long. Trimming took 2 bases from V and 1 from J; bases not matched to a gene: 6. The germline gives CDR1 SGHVS, CDR2 FQNEAQ. The CDR3 spells CASSLRRQGANTEAFF. DNA of the CDR3: TGTGCCAGCAGCTTACGGCGGCAGGGGGCGAACACTGAAGCTTTCTTT.

Comments on this clone: Compared with germline, one end of the junction differs, possibly owing to a read error. CDR3 residues: CASSLGTTVTTGGLFF. DNA for the CDR3: TGTGCCAGCAGTTTGGGGACGACAGTTACTACCGGGGGGCTGTTTTTT. The gene calls are TRBV28 and TRBJ2-2; D is perhaps TRBD2 (6 bases). Per the germline V gene, CDR1 is MDHEN and CDR2 is SYDVKM. The CDR3 spans 16 residues.

The chain links TRBV30 to TRBJ2-3; TRBD2 aligns across 7 bases. Germline trimming cut 2 bases from V and 0 bases from J; bases unmatched to any gene: 14. Germline V gene lookup returns CDR1 GTSNPN and CDR2 SVGIG (reference sequence). The CDR3 totals 18 residues. The CDR3 DNA sequence: TGTGCCTGGAGTCTTCGGACTCGGGCTAGCGGTAGCACAGATACGCAGTATTTT. Protein: CAWSLRTRASGSTDTQYF.

The chain employs TRBV7-6 and TRBJ1-1; no reliable D call. CDR1 is SGHVS, CDR2 FNYEAQ, per germline. The V gene lost 1 base and the J gene lost 3 bases, with 15 bases spanning the gap. This CDR3 contains 16 residues. The CDR3 DNA reads TGTGCCAGCAGCTTAGGGGCGGGCGACAAATACACTGAAGCTTTCTTT. This codes for CASSLGAGDKYTEAFF.

The chain couples TRBV19 to TRBJ1-2; D is unresolved. V lost 4 bases to trimming and J lost 4 bases, with 43 bases between them. There are 24 residues in the CDR3. Germline CDR1 is LNHDA and CDR2 is SQIVND (reference sequence). The CDR3: CASSNLHSPSWAERTTPHLYGYTF. The CDR3 nucleotides are TGTGCCAGTAGTAATTTGCATTCTCCTTCCTGGGCAGAAAGGACTACACCCCACCTCTATGGCTACACCTTC.

The rearrangement uses TRBV7-9 and TRBJ2-7; D perhaps matches TRBD1 (5 bases). The CDR3 is 14 residues long. V was clipped by 2 bases and J by 5 bases, with 13 bases between them. CDR1 is SEHNR and CDR2 is FQNEAQ in the germline V gene (reference sequence). The CDR3 DNA follows: TGTGCCAGCAGCTTACGCTGGGAACAGGACGAGCAGTACTTC. Translation gives CASSLRWEQDEQYF.

The chain employs TRBV7-9 and TRBJ1-3; D not resolved. The CDR3 spans 14 residues. The germline CDR1 and CDR2 sequences are SEHNR and FQNEAQ (reference sequence). The V end lost 4 bases, the J end lost 4 bases, and 11 bases lay between the germline ends. The CDR3 spells CASSSPQKGNTIYF. The CDR3 DNA follows: TGTGCCAGCAGCTCGCCCCAGAAGGGAAACACCATATATTTT.

This clone counts as medium-sized. The chain combines TRBV7-2 with TRBJ2-1; 8 bases agree with TRBD1. Germline CDR1 SGHTA, CDR2 FQGNSA. Trimming cost V 1 base and J 1 base; bases outside gene matches: 6. CDR3 length: 17 residues. The CDR3 DNA sequence: TGTGCCAGCAGCTTAGTCCGACAGGGGATATCCTACAATGAGCAGTTCTTC. It translates to CASSLVRQGISYNEQFF.

The V gene is TRBV5-1, the J gene TRBJ2-5, with D uncertain. The CDR3 is 17 residues long. V was shortened by 3 bases and J by 0 bases, with 18 bases between the two germline ends. Germline V gene data show CDR1 as SGHRS and CDR2 as YFSETQ. CDR3 bases: TGCGCCAGCAGCTCCACTGGCGGTACGATTTACCAAGAGACCCAGTACTTC. Protein sequence: CASSSTGGTIYQETQYF. The full variable domain, completed using reference TRBV5-1 and TRBJ2-5, is KAGVTQTPRYLIKTRGQQVTLSCSPISGHRSVSWYQQTPGQGLQFLFEYFSETQRNKGNFPGRFSGRQFSNSRSEMNVSTLELGDSALYLCASSSTGGTIYQETQYFGPGTRLLVL.

The chain is built from TRBV29-1 and TRBJ2-7; 9 bases match TRBD1. The J segment lost 0 bases and the V segment lost 6 bases, leaving 3 bases of the junction unmatched. Germline V CDR1 and CDR2: SQVTM, ANQGSEA. CDR3 length: 13 amino acids. CDR3 loop: CSVDRGGSYEQYF. DNA for the CDR3: TGCAGCGTGGACAGGGGAGGCTCCTACGAGCAGTACTTC.

In this sample, this clone turned up once. V and J are TRBV5-1 and TRBJ1-1; 7 nucleotides line up with TRBD1. Germline CDR1 and CDR2: SGHRS and YFSETQ. The CDR3 has 13 amino acids. The V segment lost 6 bases and the J segment 6 bases; nucleotides outside the gene matches: 8. This CDR3 is CASNKQGDSEAFF. As DNA, the CDR3 is TGCGCCAGCAACAAGCAGGGGGACTCTGAAGCTTTCTTT. Complete variable domain (other parts from reference TRBV5-1 and TRBJ1-1): KAGVTQTPRYLIKTRGQQVTLSCSPISGHRSVSWYQQTPGQGLQFLFEYFSETQRNKGNFPGRFSGRQFSNSRSEMNVSTLELGDSALYLCASNKQGDSEAFFGQGTRLTVV.

V gene TRBV3-1 (or the pseudogene TRBV3-2) combines with J gene TRBJ1-6; D is unresolved. From germline, CDR1 is LGHDT and CDR2 YNNKEL (reference sequence). The V end was cut by 3 bases, the J end by 0 bases, with 9 bases between. This CDR3 has 16 amino acids. CDR3 bases: TGTGCCAGCAGCCAGGCACAGAGCTCCTATAATTCACCCCTCCACTTT. Its protein product is CASSQAQSSYNSPLHF.

The chain recombines TRBV5-1 with TRBJ2-3; maybe TRBD1 (5 bases). V lost 0 bases and J 5 bases, leaving 13 bases between the germline ends. This CDR3 spans 15 amino acids. Looked up from germline, CDR1 is SGHRS and CDR2 is YFSETQ. Written as DNA, the CDR3 is TGCGCCAGCAGCTTGGATGGCAGGGCCGGAGATACGCAGTATTTT. It encodes CASSLDGRAGDTQYF.

The chain carries TRBV5-4 and TRBJ2-3; 9 bases map to TRBD2. V was clipped by 4 bases and J by 0 bases; unmatched bases: 12. The CDR3 loop spans 18 amino acids. Germline assignment: CDR1 SGHNT and CDR2 YYREEE (reference sequence). The CDR3 loop reads CASSEVTLAGASTDTQYF. For the CDR3, the DNA is TGTGCCAGCAGCGAGGTGACCTTAGCGGGGGCTAGCACAGATACGCAGTATTTT. Using reference TRBV5-4 and TRBJ2-3 for the parts outside the CDR3, the full variable domain is ETGVTQSPTHLIKTRGQQVTLRCSSQSGHNTVSWYQQALGQGPQFIFQYYREEENGRGNFPPRFSGLQFPNYSSELNVNALELDDSALYLCASSEVTLAGASTDTQYFGPGTRLTVL.

The chain recombines TRBV6-2 or TRBV6-3 with TRBJ2-2, with 7 bases matching TRBD1. Germline trimming cut 6 bases from V and 0 bases from J; bases unmatched to any gene: 13. The CDR3 is 18 amino acids. The germline V gene encodes CDR1 MNHEY and CDR2 SVGEGT. CDR3 region: CASRYRPGQETNTGELFF. CDR3 in DNA: TGTGCCAGCAGATACCGCCCCGGACAGGAGACGAACACCGGGGAGCTGTTTTTT.

The V call is TRBV5-1, the J call TRBJ1-3; possible D gene TRBD1, 6 bases. This CDR3 comprises 14 residues. V lost 1 base, J lost 4 bases, and 9 bases lay in between. Germline CDR1 reads SGHRS; CDR2 reads YFSETQ. The CDR3 nucleotides read TGCGCCAGCAGCTTGACAGGGCTCGGAAACACCATATATTTT. Protein: CASSLTGLGNTIYF.